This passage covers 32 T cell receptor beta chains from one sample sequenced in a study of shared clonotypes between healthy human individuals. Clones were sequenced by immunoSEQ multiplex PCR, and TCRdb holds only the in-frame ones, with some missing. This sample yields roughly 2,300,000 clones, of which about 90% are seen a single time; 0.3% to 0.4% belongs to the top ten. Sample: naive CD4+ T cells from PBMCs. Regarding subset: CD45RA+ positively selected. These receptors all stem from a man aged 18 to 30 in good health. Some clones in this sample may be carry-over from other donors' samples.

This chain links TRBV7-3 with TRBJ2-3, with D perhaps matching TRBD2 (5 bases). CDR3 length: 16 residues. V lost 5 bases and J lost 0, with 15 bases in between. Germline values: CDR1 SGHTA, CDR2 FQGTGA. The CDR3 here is CASSPLGGLSTDTQYF. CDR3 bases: TGTGCCAGCAGCCCCTTGGGCGGGCTTAGCACAGATACGCAGTATTTT.

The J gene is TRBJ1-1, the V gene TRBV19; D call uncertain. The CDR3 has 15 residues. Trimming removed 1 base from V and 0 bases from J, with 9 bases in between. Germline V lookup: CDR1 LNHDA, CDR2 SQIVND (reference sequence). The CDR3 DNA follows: TGTGCCAGTAGTATAGGAAAAGGGATGAACACTGAAGCTTTCTTT. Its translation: CASSIGKGMNTEAFF.

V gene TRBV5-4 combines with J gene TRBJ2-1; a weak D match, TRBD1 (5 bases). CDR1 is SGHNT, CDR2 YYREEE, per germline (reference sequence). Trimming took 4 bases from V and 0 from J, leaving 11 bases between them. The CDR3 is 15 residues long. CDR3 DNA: TGTGCCAGCAGCATCCGACAGAGCTCCTACAATGAGCAGTTCTTC. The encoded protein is CASSIRQSSYNEQFF.

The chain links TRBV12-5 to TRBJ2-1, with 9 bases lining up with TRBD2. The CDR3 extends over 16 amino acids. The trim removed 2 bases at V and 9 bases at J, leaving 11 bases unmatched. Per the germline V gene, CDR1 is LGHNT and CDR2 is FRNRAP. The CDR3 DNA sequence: TGTGCTAGTGGTTTGATAGCGGGAGTGGGTAGGGGTGAGCAGTTCTTC. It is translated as CASGLIAGVGRGEQFF.

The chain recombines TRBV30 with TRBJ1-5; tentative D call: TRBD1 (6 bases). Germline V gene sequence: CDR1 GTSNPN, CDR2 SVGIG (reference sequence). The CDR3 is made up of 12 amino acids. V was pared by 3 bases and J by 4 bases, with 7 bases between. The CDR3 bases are TGTGCCTGGAGACAGGGAAATCAGCCCCAGCATTTT. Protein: CAWRQGNQPQHF.

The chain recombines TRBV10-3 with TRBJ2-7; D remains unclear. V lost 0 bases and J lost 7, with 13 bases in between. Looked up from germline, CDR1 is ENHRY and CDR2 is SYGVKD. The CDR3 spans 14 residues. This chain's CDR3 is CAISESRTVQEQYF. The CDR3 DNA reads TGTGCCATCAGTGAGTCGCGGACGGTCCAGGAGCAGTACTTC.

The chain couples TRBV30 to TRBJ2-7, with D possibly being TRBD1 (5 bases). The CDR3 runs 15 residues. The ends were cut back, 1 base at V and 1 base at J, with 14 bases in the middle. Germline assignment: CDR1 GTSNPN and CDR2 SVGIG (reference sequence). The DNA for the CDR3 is TGTGCCTGGAGTGGGGGCAGAACTGCTTCCTACGAGCAGTACTTC. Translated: CAWSGGRTASYEQYF.

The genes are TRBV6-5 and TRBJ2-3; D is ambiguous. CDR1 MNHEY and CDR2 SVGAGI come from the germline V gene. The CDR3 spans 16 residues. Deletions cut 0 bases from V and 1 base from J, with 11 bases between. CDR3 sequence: CASSYSKGAGTDTQYF. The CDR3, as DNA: TGTGCCAGCAGTTACTCGAAGGGCGCCGGCACAGATACGCAGTATTTT.

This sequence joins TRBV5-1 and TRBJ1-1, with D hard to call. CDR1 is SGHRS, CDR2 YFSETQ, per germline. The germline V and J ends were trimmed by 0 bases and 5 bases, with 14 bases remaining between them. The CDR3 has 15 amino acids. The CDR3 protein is CASSLEGFPRTEAFF. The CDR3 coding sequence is TGCGCCAGCAGCTTGGAGGGATTCCCGAGGACTGAAGCTTTCTTT.

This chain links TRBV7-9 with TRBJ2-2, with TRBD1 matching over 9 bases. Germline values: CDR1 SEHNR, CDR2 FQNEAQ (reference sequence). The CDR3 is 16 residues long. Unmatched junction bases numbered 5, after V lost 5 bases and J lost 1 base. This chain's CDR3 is CASSLQGALNTGELFF. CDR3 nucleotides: TGTGCCAGCAGCCTACAGGGGGCGCTGAACACCGGGGAGCTGTTTTTT.

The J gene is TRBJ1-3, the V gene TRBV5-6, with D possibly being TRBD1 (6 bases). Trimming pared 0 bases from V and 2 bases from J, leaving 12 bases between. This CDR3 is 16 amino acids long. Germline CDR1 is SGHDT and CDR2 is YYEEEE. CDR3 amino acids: CASSLDQGRTGNTIYF. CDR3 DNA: TGTGCCAGCAGCTTGGACCAGGGGCGTACTGGAAACACCATATATTTT.

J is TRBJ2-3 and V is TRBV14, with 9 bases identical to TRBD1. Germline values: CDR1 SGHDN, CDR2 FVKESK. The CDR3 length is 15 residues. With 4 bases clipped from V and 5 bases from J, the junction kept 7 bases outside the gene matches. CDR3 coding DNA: TGTGCCAGCAGCCGCGACAGGGGGACTTTAGATACGCAGTATTTT. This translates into CASSRDRGTLDTQYF. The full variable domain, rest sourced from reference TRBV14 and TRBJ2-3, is EAGVTQFPSHSVIEKGQTVTLRCDPISGHDNLYWYRRVMGKEIKFLLHFVKESKQDESGMPNNRFLAERTGGTYSTLKVQPAELEDSGVYFCASSRDRGTLDTQYFGPGTRLTVL.

The CDR3 DNA is TGTGCCAGCAGTCTAGGGGGATGGCCTTACGAGCAGTACTTC. Amino acid sequence: CASSLGGWPYEQYF. V and J are TRBV28 and TRBJ2-7, with D maybe TRBD1 (6 bases). The CDR3 is 14 residues long. V was pared by 5 bases and J by 4 bases, with 15 bases between. The germline gives CDR1 MDHEN, CDR2 SYDVKM.

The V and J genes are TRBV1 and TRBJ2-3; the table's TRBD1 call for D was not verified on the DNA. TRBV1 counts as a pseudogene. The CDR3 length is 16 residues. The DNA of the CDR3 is TGCACCAGCACCCATAACGACACCATCAACACAGATACGCAGTATTTT. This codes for CTSTHNDTINTDTQYF.

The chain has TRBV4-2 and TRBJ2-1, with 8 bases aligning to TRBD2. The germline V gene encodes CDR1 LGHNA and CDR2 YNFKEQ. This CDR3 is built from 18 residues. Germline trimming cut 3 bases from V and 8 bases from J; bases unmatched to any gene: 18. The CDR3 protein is CASSQGSLGLGGGDEQFF. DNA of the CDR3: TGTGCCAGCAGCCAGGGTTCGTTGGGACTAGGTGGGGGCGATGAGCAGTTCTTC.

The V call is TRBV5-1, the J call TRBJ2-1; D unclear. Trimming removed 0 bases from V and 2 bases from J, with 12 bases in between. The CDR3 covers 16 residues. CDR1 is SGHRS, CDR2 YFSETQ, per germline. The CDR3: CASSLGYQNPYNEQFF. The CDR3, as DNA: TGCGCCAGCAGCTTGGGCTACCAGAACCCCTACAATGAGCAGTTCTTC. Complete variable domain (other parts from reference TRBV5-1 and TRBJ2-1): KAGVTQTPRYLIKTRGQQVTLSCSPISGHRSVSWYQQTPGQGLQFLFEYFSETQRNKGNFPGRFSGRQFSNSRSEMNVSTLELGDSALYLCASSLGYQNPYNEQFFGPGTRLTVL.

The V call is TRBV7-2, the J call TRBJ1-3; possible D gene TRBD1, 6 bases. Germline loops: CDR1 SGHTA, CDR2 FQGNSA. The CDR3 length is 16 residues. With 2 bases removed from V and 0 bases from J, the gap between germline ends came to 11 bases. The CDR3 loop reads CASSLRTESSGNTIYF. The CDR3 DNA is TGTGCCAGCAGCTTACGGACAGAATCCTCTGGAAACACCATATATTTT.

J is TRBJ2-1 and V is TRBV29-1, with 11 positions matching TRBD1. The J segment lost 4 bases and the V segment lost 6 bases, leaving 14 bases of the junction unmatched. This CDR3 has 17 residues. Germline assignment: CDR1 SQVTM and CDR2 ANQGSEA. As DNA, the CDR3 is TGCAGCGTCTTACGGACAGGGGGCGAGGGAGGGTACAATGAGCAGTTCTTC. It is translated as CSVLRTGGEGGYNEQFF.

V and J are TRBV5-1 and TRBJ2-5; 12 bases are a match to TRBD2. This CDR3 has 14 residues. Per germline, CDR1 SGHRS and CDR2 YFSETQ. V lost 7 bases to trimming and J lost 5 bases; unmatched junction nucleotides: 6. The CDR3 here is CASGTSGSHETQYF. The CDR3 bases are TGCGCCAGCGGGACTAGCGGGTCCCATGAGACCCAGTACTTC.

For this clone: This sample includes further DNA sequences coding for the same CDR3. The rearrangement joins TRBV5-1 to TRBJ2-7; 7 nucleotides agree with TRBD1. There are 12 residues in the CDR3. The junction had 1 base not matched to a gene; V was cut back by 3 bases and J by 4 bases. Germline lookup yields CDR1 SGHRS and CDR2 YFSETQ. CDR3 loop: CASSSQGYEQYF. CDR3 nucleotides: TGCGCCAGCAGCTCACAGGGGTACGAGCAGTACTTC.

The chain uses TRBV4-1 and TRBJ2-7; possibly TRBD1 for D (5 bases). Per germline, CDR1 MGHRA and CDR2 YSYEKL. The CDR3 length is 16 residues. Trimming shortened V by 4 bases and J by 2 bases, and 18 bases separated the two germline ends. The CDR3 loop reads CASSLSTSGRTYEQYF. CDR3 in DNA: TGCGCCAGCAGCCTAAGCACTTCAGGGCGCACCTACGAGCAGTACTTC.

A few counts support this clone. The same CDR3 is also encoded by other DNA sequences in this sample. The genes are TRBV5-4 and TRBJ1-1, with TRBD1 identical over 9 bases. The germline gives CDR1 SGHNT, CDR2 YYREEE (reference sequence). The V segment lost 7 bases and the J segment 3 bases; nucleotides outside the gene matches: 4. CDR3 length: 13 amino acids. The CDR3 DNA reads TGTGCCAGCTCTCGACAGGGGGACACTGAAGCTTTCTTT. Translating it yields CASSRQGDTEAFF.

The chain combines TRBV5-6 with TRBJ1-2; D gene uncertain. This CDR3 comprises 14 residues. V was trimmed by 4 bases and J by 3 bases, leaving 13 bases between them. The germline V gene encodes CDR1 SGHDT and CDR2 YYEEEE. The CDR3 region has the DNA TGTGCCAGCAGCATAGATAGTCCTCACTATGGCTACACCTTC. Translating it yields CASSIDSPHYGYTF.

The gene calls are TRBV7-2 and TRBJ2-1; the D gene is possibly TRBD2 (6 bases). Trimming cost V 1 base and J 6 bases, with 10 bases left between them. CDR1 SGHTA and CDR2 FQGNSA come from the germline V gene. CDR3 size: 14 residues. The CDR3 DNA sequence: TGTGCCAGCAGCTTAGTGGGGGGTGGCAATGAGCAGTTCTTC. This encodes CASSLVGGGNEQFF.

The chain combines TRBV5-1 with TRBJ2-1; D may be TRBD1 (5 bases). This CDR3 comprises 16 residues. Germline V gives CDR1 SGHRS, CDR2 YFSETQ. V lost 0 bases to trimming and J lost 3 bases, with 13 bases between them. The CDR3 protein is CASSLAGQGFYNEQFF. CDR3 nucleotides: TGCGCCAGCAGCTTGGCCGGACAAGGGTTCTACAATGAGCAGTTCTTC.

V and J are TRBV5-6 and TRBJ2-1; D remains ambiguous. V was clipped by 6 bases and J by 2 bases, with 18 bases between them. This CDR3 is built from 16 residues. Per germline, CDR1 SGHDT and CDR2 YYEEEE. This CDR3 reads CASTSSRLKTYNEQFF. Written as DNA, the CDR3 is TGTGCCAGCACCTCCTCGCGCCTTAAGACCTACAATGAGCAGTTCTTC.

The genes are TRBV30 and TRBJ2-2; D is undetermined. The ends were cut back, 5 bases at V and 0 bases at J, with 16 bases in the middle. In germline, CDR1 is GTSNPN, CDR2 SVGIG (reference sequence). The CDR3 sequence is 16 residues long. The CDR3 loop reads CAWAQVVSTNTGELFF. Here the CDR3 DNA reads TGTGCCTGGGCTCAGGTAGTCTCCACGAACACCGGGGAGCTGTTTTTT.

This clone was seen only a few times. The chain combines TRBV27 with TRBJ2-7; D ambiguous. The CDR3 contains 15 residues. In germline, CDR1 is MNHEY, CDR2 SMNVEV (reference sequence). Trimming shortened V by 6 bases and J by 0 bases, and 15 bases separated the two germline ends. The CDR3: CASRKGRLNSYEQYF. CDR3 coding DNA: TGTGCCAGCAGAAAGGGAAGGCTGAACTCCTACGAGCAGTACTTC.

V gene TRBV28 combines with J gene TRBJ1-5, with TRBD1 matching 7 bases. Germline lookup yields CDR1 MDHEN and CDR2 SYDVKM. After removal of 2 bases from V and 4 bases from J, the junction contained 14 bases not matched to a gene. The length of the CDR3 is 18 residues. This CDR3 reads CASSLARQGVSGNQPQHF. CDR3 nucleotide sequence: TGTGCCAGCAGTTTAGCGCGACAGGGAGTTTCAGGAAATCAGCCCCAGCATTTT. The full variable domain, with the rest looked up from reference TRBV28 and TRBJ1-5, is DVKVTQSSRYLVKRTGEKVFLECVQDMDHENMFWYRQDPGLGLRLIYFSYDVKMKEKGDIPEGYSVSREKKERFSLILESASTNQTSMYLCASSLARQGVSGNQPQHFGDGTRLSIL.

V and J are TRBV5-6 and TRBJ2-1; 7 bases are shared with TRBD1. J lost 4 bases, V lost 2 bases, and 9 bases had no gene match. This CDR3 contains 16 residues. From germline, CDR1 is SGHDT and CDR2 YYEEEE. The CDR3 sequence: CASSFPTGAPYNEQFF. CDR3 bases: TGTGCCAGCAGCTTCCCTACAGGGGCCCCTTACAATGAGCAGTTCTTC.

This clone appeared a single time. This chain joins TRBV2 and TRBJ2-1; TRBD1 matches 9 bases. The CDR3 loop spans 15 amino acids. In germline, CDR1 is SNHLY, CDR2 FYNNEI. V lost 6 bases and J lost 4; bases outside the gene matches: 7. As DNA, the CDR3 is TGTGCCAGCAGGTTAACAGGGGGCGCATACAATGAGCAGTTCTTC. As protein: CASRLTGGAYNEQFF.

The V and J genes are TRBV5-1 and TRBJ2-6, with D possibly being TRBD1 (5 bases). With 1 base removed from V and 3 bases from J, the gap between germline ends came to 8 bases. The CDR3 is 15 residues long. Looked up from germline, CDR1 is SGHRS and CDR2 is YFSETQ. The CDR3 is CASSLQGFGANVLTF. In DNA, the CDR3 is TGCGCCAGCAGCTTGCAGGGTTTTGGGGCCAACGTCCTGACTTTC.